One and the same sample provided the 31 T cell receptor beta chains below, sequenced in a study of control samples from healthy donors and cancer patients. Method: immunoSEQ multiplex PCR; TCRdb's copy keeps in-frame clones and lacks some. Of approximately 70,000 clones listed, 84% are singletons. The sample was blood. The origin of the receptors is a man in his forties or fifties in good health.

This clone was recorded only once. The chain recombines TRBV19 with TRBJ2-6; D is perhaps TRBD1 (6 bases). The CDR3 extends over 19 amino acids. Per the germline V gene, CDR1 is LNHDA and CDR2 is SQIVND (reference sequence). The V and J ends lost 5 bases and 0 bases respectively, with 20 bases between them. For the CDR3, the DNA is TGTGCCAGTAGTCGAATCGCTCCGACGACAGGCTCTGGGGCCAACGTCCTGACTTTC. Protein sequence: CASSRIAPTTGSGANVLTF.

The chain couples TRBV7-9 to TRBJ1-5; 8 bases map to TRBD1. The germline V gene encodes CDR1 SEHNR and CDR2 FQNEAQ (reference sequence). With V trimmed by 8 bases and J by 4 bases, 4 bases remained unmatched. The CDR3 has 13 residues. The CDR3 coding sequence is TGTGCCAGCGGACAGGGAAGTAATCAGCCCCAGCATTTT. This translates into CASGQGSNQPQHF.

This chain links TRBV5-1 with TRBJ2-7; TRBD2 matches at 13 bases. Trimming took 3 bases from V and 3 from J; bases not matched to a gene: 6. Germline values: CDR1 SGHRS, CDR2 YFSETQ. CDR3 length: 16 amino acids. The CDR3 sequence is CASSWTSGSPLYEQYF. The CDR3 DNA follows: TGCGCCAGCAGCTGGACTAGCGGGAGTCCCCTCTACGAGCAGTACTTC.

The V gene is TRBV5-5, the J gene TRBJ1-5; D is perhaps TRBD1 (5 bases). This CDR3 region has 19 residues. The germline V and J ends were trimmed by 0 bases and 8 bases, with 27 bases remaining between them. CDR1 is SGHKS and CDR2 is YYEKEE in the germline V gene (reference sequence). CDR3 bases: TGTGCCAGCAGCTTGGACCCTACGATGGTAGGGGCCGCGGGGGAGCCCCAGCATTTT. Protein: CASSLDPTMVGAAGEPQHF.

This clone occurred once. The gene calls are TRBV28 and TRBJ2-2, with TRBD1 as a possible D gene (6 bases). CDR3 size: 12 residues. Germline CDR1 MDHEN, CDR2 SYDVKM. Trimming stripped 4 bases from V and 7 bases from J, with 7 bases between. This CDR3 reads CASSSGDGELFF. The DNA for the CDR3 is TGTGCCAGCAGTTCAGGGGACGGGGAGCTGTTTTTT.

The chain is built from TRBV10-3 and TRBJ1-2; possibly TRBD1 for D (6 bases). Germline lookup yields CDR1 ENHRY and CDR2 SYGVKD. The germline V and J ends were trimmed by 6 bases and 2 bases, with 7 bases remaining between them. The CDR3 covers 12 residues. The DNA for the CDR3 is TGTGCCATCAGGCAGGGGAACTATGGCTACACCTTC. Its protein is CAIRQGNYGYTF.

This chain connects TRBV7-9 to TRBJ2-1, with 7 bases fitting TRBD2. V lost 5 bases and J lost 4; bases outside the gene matches: 8. Germline CDR1 reads SEHNR; CDR2 reads FQNEAQ (reference sequence). This CDR3 contains 15 residues. The CDR3 protein is CASSPPGDYYNEQFF. The CDR3 region has the DNA TGTGCCAGCAGCCCACCCGGGGACTATTACAATGAGCAGTTCTTC.

Note on this clone: This sample includes further DNA sequences coding for the same CDR3. The J gene is TRBJ2-5, the V gene TRBV5-1, with 10 bases that match TRBD2. CDR1 and CDR2 (germline): SGHRS, YFSETQ. The CDR3 spans 15 residues. J lost 2 bases, V lost 4 bases, and 5 bases had no gene match. The CDR3 DNA follows: TGCGCCAGCAGCCCCAGCGGGGGGGGACAAGAGACCCAGTACTTC. It translates to CASSPSGGGQETQYF.

This chain connects TRBV3-1 (or the pseudogene TRBV3-2) to TRBJ2-2; D is perhaps TRBD1 (5 bases). The CDR3 has 15 amino acids. Germline V lookup: CDR1 LGHDT, CDR2 YNNKEL (reference sequence). The germline V and J ends were trimmed by 4 bases and 5 bases, with 14 bases remaining between them. DNA for the CDR3: TGTGCCAGCAGCCCGCCGACAGATTGGACCGGGGAGCTGTTTTTT. This gives the protein CASSPPTDWTGELFF.

The chain joins TRBV11-3 to TRBJ1-1; tentative D call: TRBD1 (5 bases). This CDR3 is 14 amino acids long. The V end was cut by 1 base, the J end by 1 base, with 7 bases between. Germline CDR1 and CDR2: SGHNT and YENEEA. CDR3 protein: CASSLGQPNTEAFF. In DNA, the CDR3 is TGTGCCAGCAGCTTAGGACAGCCGAACACTGAAGCTTTCTTT.

The rearrangement joins TRBV7-2 to TRBJ2-7; 10 bases agree with TRBD2. CDR1 and CDR2 from the germline V gene are SGHTA and FQGNSA. This CDR3 contains 16 residues. The trim removed 2 bases at V and 3 bases at J, leaving 7 bases unmatched. The CDR3 region has the DNA TGTGCCAGCAGCTTATATGTGAGGACTAGCGGCTACGAGCAGTACTTC. It is translated as CASSLYVRTSGYEQYF.

The rearrangement joins TRBV11-3 to TRBJ1-1, with D possibly TRBD1 on 5 matching bases. The length of the CDR3 is 13 residues. Germline V CDR1 and CDR2: SGHNT, YENEEA. Trimming shortened V by 1 base and J by 4 bases, and 7 bases separated the two germline ends. The CDR3 nucleotides read TGTGCCAGCAGCTTAGTTGGGGGCACTGAAGCTTTCTTT. As protein: CASSLVGGTEAFF. Full variable domain (rest looked up from reference TRBV11-3 and TRBJ1-1): EAGVVQSPRYKIIEKKQPVAFWCNPISGHNTLYWYLQNLGQGPELLIRYENEEAVDDSQLPKDRFSAERLKGVDSTLKIQPAELGDSAVYLCASSLVGGTEAFFGQGTRLTVV.

The chain uses TRBV5-1 and TRBJ2-3, with 7 nucleotides matching TRBD2. CDR3 length: 16 amino acids. The ends lost 1 base at V and 2 bases at J; junction bases unmatched: 7. CDR1 is SGHRS, CDR2 YFSETQ, per germline. CDR3 region: CASSLRGAGVTDTQYF. The CDR3 nucleotides read TGCGCCAGCAGCTTGAGAGGGGCGGGGGTCACAGATACGCAGTATTTT. The variable domain in full, with the rest retrieved from reference TRBV5-1 and TRBJ2-3, is KAGVTQTPRYLIKTRGQQVTLSCSPISGHRSVSWYQQTPGQGLQFLFEYFSETQRNKGNFPGRFSGRQFSNSRSEMNVSTLELGDSALYLCASSLRGAGVTDTQYFGPGTRLTVL.

The rearrangement joins TRBV4-2 to TRBJ2-5, with D tentatively TRBD1 (5 bases). This CDR3 spans 14 amino acids. Germline CDR1 LGHNA, CDR2 YNFKEQ. The V and J ends lost 4 bases and 5 bases respectively, with 14 bases between them. In DNA form, the CDR3 reads TGTGCCAGCAGCCGGGATAGGGGTTCTGAGACCCAGTACTTC. Protein: CASSRDRGSETQYF.

In nucleotides, the CDR3 is TGTGCCTGGGCGGGACAGCCAAACACTGAAGCTTTCTTT. Protein sequence: CAWAGQPNTEAFF. The chain recombines TRBV30 with TRBJ1-1; TRBD1 matches at 7 bases. Germline CDR1 is GTSNPN and CDR2 is SVGIG (reference sequence). The CDR3 spans 13 residues. V was clipped by 5 bases and J by 2 bases; unmatched bases: 5.

The rearrangement joins TRBV19 to TRBJ2-2; D is unresolved. This CDR3 has 17 amino acids. V was clipped by 6 bases and J by 1 base, with 18 bases between them. In germline, CDR1 is LNHDA, CDR2 SQIVND (reference sequence). CDR3 region: CASRPRLKPENTGELFF. Written as DNA, the CDR3 is TGTGCCAGTAGGCCCCGTTTAAAGCCGGAGAACACCGGGGAGCTGTTTTTT.

This chain connects TRBV12-5 to TRBJ1-4, with 7 bases lining up with TRBD1. J was trimmed by 7 bases and V by 6 bases; bases with no gene match: 5. CDR3 length: 13 amino acids. Germline V lookup: CDR1 LGHNT, CDR2 FRNRAP. DNA of the CDR3: TGTGCTAGTGGACCCGACAGGGCTGAAAAACTGTTTTTT. This translates into CASGPDRAEKLFF.

V is TRBV6-2 or TRBV6-3 and J is TRBJ2-7, with D maybe TRBD1 (7 bases). This CDR3 contains 15 residues. V shed 2 bases and J shed 4 bases, with 15 bases lying between them. Germline assignment: CDR1 MNHEY and CDR2 SVGEGT. The CDR3 protein is CASSYQRTGGYEQYF. CDR3 bases: TGTGCCAGCAGTTACCAAAGGACAGGAGGGTACGAGCAGTACTTC.

V usage is TRBV5-1 and J usage is TRBJ2-7, with D unclear. This CDR3 comprises 13 residues. V was clipped by 2 bases and J by 1 base, with 7 bases between them. Germline CDR1 reads SGHRS; CDR2 reads YFSETQ. CDR3 nucleotides: TGCGCCAGCAGCTTTTTGGGTTCCTACGAGCAGTACTTC. Translation: CASSFLGSYEQYF.

The chain joins TRBV5-4 to TRBJ2-2, with TRBD2 matching over 8 bases. The V gene's germline CDR1 is SGHNT and CDR2 YYREEE (reference sequence). The CDR3 length is 17 residues. The V gene end was trimmed by 3 bases and the J gene end by 5 bases; junction bases not matched to a gene: 12. CDR3 loop: CASSSDPSGRSTGELFF. For the CDR3, the DNA is TGTGCCAGCAGCTCCGACCCAAGCGGGAGAAGTACCGGGGAGCTGTTTTTT.

The V gene is TRBV9, the J gene TRBJ2-2; D is perhaps TRBD1 or TRBD2 (5 bases each). Trimming took 4 bases from V and 8 from J, leaving 15 bases between them. The CDR3 length is 14 residues. Germline-derived CDR1 and CDR2 are SGDLS and YYNGEE. CDR3 region: CASSFAGTSGELFF. Written as DNA, the CDR3 is TGTGCCAGCAGCTTTGCCGGGACGTCTGGGGAGCTGTTTTTT.

This chain uses TRBV7-9 with TRBJ1-2; D ambiguous. Germline V gene lookup returns CDR1 SEHNR and CDR2 FQNEAQ (reference sequence). This CDR3 contains 12 residues. The V gene lost 3 bases and the J gene lost 1 base, with 3 bases spanning the gap. CDR3 sequence: CASSLVNYGYTF. CDR3 DNA: TGTGCCAGCAGCTTGGTTAACTATGGCTACACCTTC.

Only one count was recorded for this clone. This sequence joins TRBV30 and TRBJ1-1, with D hard to call. V dropped 1 base and J dropped 5 bases, with 11 bases sitting between them. The germline CDR1 and CDR2 sequences are GTSNPN and SVGIG (reference sequence). CDR3 size: 13 residues. CDR3 loop: CAWSGRSQTEAFF. As DNA, the CDR3 is TGTGCCTGGAGTGGCCGGTCCCAGACTGAAGCTTTCTTT.

The rearrangement uses TRBV24-1 and TRBJ2-1; weak D call: TRBD1 (6 bases). Trimming removed 1 base at V and 7 bases at J, with 10 bases between. Germline assignment: CDR1 KGHDR and CDR2 SFDVKD. The CDR3 has 14 residues. CDR3 region: CATSDFYRDNEQFF. The CDR3 DNA is TGTGCCACCAGTGATTTTTACAGGGATAATGAGCAGTTCTTC.

The chain couples TRBV7-2 to TRBJ1-6; unclear D gene. V gave up 3 bases and J gave up 4 bases, with 4 bases separating them. The CDR3 extends over 13 amino acids. The germline V gene encodes CDR1 SGHTA and CDR2 FQGNSA. Here the CDR3 DNA reads TGTGCCAGCAGCTTTAATTATAATTCACCCCTCCACTTT. Encoded protein: CASSFNYNSPLHF.

The J gene is TRBJ1-3, the V gene TRBV5-5, with 8 bases identical to TRBD1. J was trimmed by 0 bases and V by 6 bases; bases with no gene match: 8. Germline V gene data show CDR1 as SGHKS and CDR2 as YYEKEE (reference sequence). The CDR3 length is 16 residues. Here the CDR3 reads CASKMTGASSGNTIYF. DNA of the CDR3: TGTGCCAGCAAGATGACAGGGGCCTCCTCTGGAAACACCATATATTTT. The full variable domain, rest sourced from reference TRBV5-5 and TRBJ1-3, is DAGVTQSPTHLIKTRGQQVTLRCSPISGHKSVSWYQQVLGQGPQFIFQYYEKEERGRGNFPDRFSARQFPNYSSELNVNALLLGDSALYLCASKMTGASSGNTIYFGEGSWLTVV.

This chain connects TRBV7-9 to TRBJ1-3; D perhaps matches TRBD1 (6 bases). CDR3 size: 17 residues. Trimming stripped 5 bases from V and 0 bases from J, with 17 bases between. The germline V gene has CDR1 SEHNR and CDR2 FQNEAQ (reference sequence). For the CDR3, the DNA is TGTGCCAGCAGCCTGGGAGGGGGGCGAAACTCTGGAAACACCATATATTTT. Its translation: CASSLGGGRNSGNTIYF.

This clone was recorded only once. The gene calls are TRBV7-2 and TRBJ2-1; D possibly corresponds to TRBD2 (6 bases). The CDR3 totals 13 residues. Trimming removed 7 bases from V and 9 bases from J, with 16 bases in between. Germline CDR1 reads SGHTA; CDR2 reads FQGNSA. The CDR3 DNA is TGTGCCAGCATCAGGGCGGGATCTGCTGAGCAGTTCTTC. This encodes CASIRAGSAEQFF.

This clone was seen a few times. The chain employs TRBV7-2 and TRBJ1-3; no clear D gene. V lost 5 bases to trimming and J lost 7 bases, with 12 bases between them. There are 13 residues in the CDR3. CDR1 and CDR2 (germline): SGHTA, FQGNSA. DNA for the CDR3: TGTGCCAGCAGCCTTACTAGCGGGAACACCATATATTTT. This sequence encodes CASSLTSGNTIYF.

The genes are TRBV11-2 and TRBJ2-1, with TRBD2 as a possible D gene (5 bases). The length of the CDR3 is 12 residues. V lost 5 bases and J 10 bases, leaving 12 bases between the germline ends. CDR1 and CDR2 from the germline V gene are SGHAT and FQNNGV. The CDR3 protein is CASSRDRGEQFF. In DNA, the CDR3 is TGTGCCAGCAGCCGAGACCGCGGGGAGCAGTTCTTC.

V gene TRBV4-2 combines with J gene TRBJ1-4; D not certain. CDR3 length equals 13 residues. Germline CDR1 is LGHNA and CDR2 is YNFKEQ. Trimming removed 0 bases from V and 11 bases from J, with 10 bases in between. CDR3 region: CASSQDRKGKLFF. In DNA form, the CDR3 reads TGTGCCAGCAGCCAAGATCGGAAAGGGAAACTGTTTTTT.